What follows are 2 T cell receptor beta chains derived from one specimen sequenced in a study of metastatic and nonmetastatic thyroid tumors. All patients were treatment-naive before thyroid surgery. TCRdb re-analyzed the PCR reads using MiXCR. The data show about 82,000 clones, around an eighth seen once. Sequencing used tumor tissue. The receptors stem from a female donor with papillary thyroid cancer or a benign thyroid nodule (not recorded which). Some clones in this sample may be carry-over from other donors' samples.

This clone was recorded at least ten times. The chain uses TRBV6-6 and TRBJ1-1; the D gene is possibly TRBD1 (6 bases). Trimming shortened V by 0 bases and J by 1 base, and 9 bases separated the two germline ends. This CDR3 is 15 amino acids long. CDR1 and CDR2 (germline): MNHNY, SVGAGI (reference sequence). CDR3 sequence: CASSYSLQGNTEAFF. In nucleotides, the CDR3 is TGTGCCAGCAGTTACTCCTTACAGGGGAACACTGAAGCTTTCTTT.

This clone was seen at least ten times. This chain connects TRBV10-1 to TRBJ2-3, with D perhaps TRBD2 (6 bases). V gave up 8 bases and J gave up 5 bases, with 14 bases separating them. This CDR3 is built from 13 residues. Germline assignment: CDR1 WNHNN and CDR2 SYGVQD (reference sequence). The CDR3 DNA follows: TGCGCCAGCTCCCGGGACTCACAAGATACGCAGTATTTT. It codes for CASSRDSQDTQYF.